These 15 T cell receptor beta chains were all obtained from the same sample, sequenced in a study of OX40 agonist ivuxolimab in advanced cancers. Libraries were prepared by immunoSEQ multiplex PCR; TCRdb keeps only in-frame clonotypes and omits some of them. This sample has about 93,000 clones; 94% occur once, and the top ten carry about 2.6%. Sample: CD4+ or CD8+ T cells sorted from blood, taken in a trial of the OX40 agonist ivuxolimab. Receptors originate from an adult with an advanced solid tumor such as melanoma, head and neck, liver or kidney cancer.

The V and J genes are TRBV6-6 and TRBJ1-4, with D unresolved. The germline V and J ends were trimmed by 2 bases and 8 bases, with 3 bases remaining between them. Germline V gives CDR1 MNHNY, CDR2 SVGAGI (reference sequence). This CDR3 comprises 11 residues. The CDR3 spells CASSYGEKLFF. The CDR3 nucleotides are TGTGCCAGCAGTTACGGGGAAAAACTGTTTTTT.

The chain combines TRBV4-3 with TRBJ1-6; 7 bases fit TRBD1. Germline-derived CDR1 and CDR2 are LGHNA and YSLEER. V lost 0 bases and J lost 6; bases outside the gene matches: 2. The CDR3 loop spans 15 amino acids. The CDR3 DNA sequence: TGCGCCAGCAGCCAAGACTCAGGGGGTAATTCACCCCTCCACTTT. It codes for CASSQDSGGNSPLHF.

The chain joins TRBV30 to TRBJ1-2; no clear D. Germline assignment: CDR1 GTSNPN and CDR2 SVGIG (reference sequence). With 4 bases removed from V and 4 bases from J, the gap between germline ends came to 10 bases. This CDR3 spans 12 amino acids. Here the CDR3 DNA reads TGTGCCTGGACCATAGCGAGCTATGGCTACACCTTC. Amino acids: CAWTIASYGYTF.

This chain joins TRBV9 and TRBJ2-3, with 8 nucleotides matching TRBD1. The V gene's germline CDR1 is SGDLS and CDR2 YYNGEE. The length of the CDR3 is 15 residues. Trimming cost V 2 bases and J 4 bases; bases outside gene matches: 6. This CDR3 reads CASSVQGAGADTQYF. Here the CDR3 DNA reads TGTGCCAGCAGCGTCCAGGGGGCGGGTGCAGATACGCAGTATTTT.

The J gene is TRBJ2-2, the V gene TRBV7-6; D is ambiguous. Germline CDR1 reads SGHVS; CDR2 reads FNYEAQ. V lost 3 bases, J lost 0 bases, and 8 bases lay in between. The CDR3 length is 15 residues. CDR3 bases: TGTGCCAGCAGCTTGTGGGCCTCGAACACCGGGGAGCTGTTTTTT. This translates into CASSLWASNTGELFF.

The chain couples TRBV13 to TRBJ2-3; 10 bases map to TRBD2. V lost 6 bases and J lost 0; bases outside the gene matches: 6. This CDR3 region has 16 residues. Germline CDR1 and CDR2: PRHDT and FYEKMQ (reference sequence). CDR3 sequence reads: CASSLRLAGSTDTQYF. For the CDR3, the DNA is TGTGCCAGCAGTCTTAGACTAGCGGGTAGCACAGATACGCAGTATTTT.

The chain employs TRBV28 and TRBJ2-5, with D perhaps TRBD1 (6 bases). Germline assignment: CDR1 MDHEN and CDR2 SYDVKM. V was shortened by 6 bases and J by 4 bases, with 18 bases between the two germline ends. CDR3 length: 15 residues. CDR3 bases: TGTGCCAGCAGCAGGGGTAGGGTCTTAGGAGAGACCCAGTACTTC. Its protein is CASSRGRVLGETQYF.

This chain links TRBV5-6 with TRBJ2-5; D not certain. This CDR3 region has 15 residues. V lost 2 bases and J 0 bases, leaving 11 bases between the germline ends. CDR1 is SGHDT, CDR2 YYEEEE, per germline. The CDR3 bases are TGTGCCAGCAGCTTACGGTGGCAACACCAAGAGACCCAGTACTTC. Its translation: CASSLRWQHQETQYF.

This chain links TRBV6-5 with TRBJ2-7; D possibly uses TRBD1 or TRBD2 (5 bases each). The CDR3 runs 14 residues. The germline V gene encodes CDR1 MNHEY and CDR2 SVGAGI. Trimming shortened V by 5 bases and J by 3 bases, and 14 bases separated the two germline ends. The CDR3 spells CASSPGTANYEQYF. The DNA of the CDR3 is TGTGCCAGCAGTCCCGGGACGGCCAACTACGAGCAGTACTTC.

The rearrangement joins TRBV5-1 to TRBJ2-1; TRBD1 matches 11 bases. The J segment lost 3 bases and the V segment lost 4 bases, leaving 9 bases of the junction unmatched. CDR1 is SGHRS and CDR2 is YFSETQ in the germline V gene. This CDR3 comprises 17 residues. CDR3 DNA sequence: TGCGCCAGCAGCCAGGACAGGGGGCGCGGATACTACAATGAGCAGTTCTTC. Translating it yields CASSQDRGRGYYNEQFF.

This chain links TRBV13 with TRBJ2-1; D is possibly TRBD1 (6 bases). The V gene lost 3 bases and the J gene lost 10 bases, with 16 bases spanning the gap. The CDR3 covers 14 residues. Per germline, CDR1 PRHDT and CDR2 FYEKMQ (reference sequence). CDR3: CASSLSMSGVEQFF. The CDR3 DNA reads TGTGCCAGCAGCTTGTCCATGTCAGGGGTGGAGCAGTTCTTC.

V is TRBV5-6 and J is TRBJ1-4; no clear D gene. The germline CDR1 and CDR2 sequences are SGHDT and YYEEEE. The CDR3 spans 16 residues. V lost 3 bases, J lost 0 bases, and 12 bases lay in between. CDR3 region: CASSSRIRATNEKLFF. The CDR3 nucleotides are TGTGCCAGCAGCTCTAGGATCCGAGCAACTAATGAAAAACTGTTTTTT.

V gene TRBV29-1 combines with J gene TRBJ1-2, with 8 bases fitting TRBD1. The CDR3 contains 14 residues. The V gene's germline CDR1 is SQVTM and CDR2 ANQGSEA. V shed 7 bases, J shed 8 bases, and the junction held 15 bases outside the gene matches. CDR3 in amino acids: CSAGTGPAYEGYTF. The CDR3 nucleotides read TGCAGCGCCGGGACAGGCCCCGCGTATGAGGGCTACACCTTC.

This chain joins TRBV5-8 and TRBJ1-5; D ambiguous. Germline V gene lookup returns CDR1 SGHTS and CDR2 YDEGEE. This CDR3 spans 12 amino acids. V was cut by 0 bases and J by 7 bases, with 5 bases left in between. In DNA, the CDR3 is TGTGCCAGCAGCTTGGTTGGACAGCCCCAGCATTTT. Translated: CASSLVGQPQHF. The full variable domain, in which reference TRBV5-8 and TRBJ1-5 provide the parts outside the CDR3, is EAGVTQSPTHLIKTRGQQATLRCSPISGHTSVYWYQQALGLGLQFLLWYDEGEERNRGNFPPRFSGRQFPNYSSELNVNALELEDSALYLCASSLVGQPQHFGDGTRLSIL.

The V gene is TRBV6-5, the J gene TRBJ2-7; 8 positions match TRBD1. Germline CDR1 is MNHEY and CDR2 is SVGAGI. V lost 7 bases to trimming and J lost 3 bases; unmatched junction nucleotides: 5. The CDR3 runs to 13 residues. CDR3: CASTRTGNYEQYF. For the CDR3, the DNA is TGTGCCAGCACCCGGACAGGGAACTACGAGCAGTACTTC.